The entry below gives a single T cell receptor (beta chain) sequence along with its context. Its antigen is unknown. The CDR3 runs to 15 residues. V lost 5 bases and J lost 9; bases outside the gene matches: 11. Germline V gene sequence: CDR1 SNHLY, CDR2 FYNNEI. TCR cDNA, made by 5'RACE template switching, carried an added universal primer site and UMIs. Each CDR3 protein gets one entry after TCRdb re-called the 5' RACE reads with MiXCR. The sample has about 73,000 distinct CDR3 sequences, almost 8% seen once. The data were taken from a study of T cells after yellow fever vaccination. Study-wide context: Low-cell-number fractions underwent preparation using SMART-Seq v4 Ultra Low Input. Study results and caveats: Shared CD4/CD8 clonotypes were a small share, likely from convergent recombination.

Sequencing was performed on CD8+ T cells sorted from PBMCs, taken on the day of the yellow fever booster vaccination. The chain uses TRBV2 and TRBJ2-1, with 9 nucleotides matching TRBD2. This receptor was taken from a man aged 25 to 40 who received the YFV17D yellow fever vaccine. This CDR3 is CASSRGAGGPGEQFF. CDR3 coding DNA: TGTGCCAGCAGTCGAGGGGCGGGAGGGCCGGGTGAGCAGTTCTTC.